These 8 T cell receptor beta chains originate from one sample sequenced in a study of T-cell memory formation after mild COVID-19. TCRdb passed the 5' RACE reads through MiXCR, listing each CDR3 protein once. In the table there are 200,000 to 300,000 distinct CDR3 sequences, approximately 15% of which are singletons. Sequencing used PBMCs or a T cell subset sorted from them (not recorded which). These receptors originate from a man aged 18 to 29 who had mild COVID-19 (a few samples of this study predate the infection). Cell type and time point are not known.

DNA for the CDR3: TGTGCCAGCAGTTACACATCGTGGGGCTCCTACGAGCAGTACGTC. As protein: CASSYTSWGSYEQYV. The chain couples TRBV6-6 to TRBJ2-7, with D uncertain. The CDR3 runs 15 residues. V lost 2 bases to trimming and J lost 0 bases, with 11 bases between them. CDR1 is MNHNY and CDR2 is SVGAGI in the germline V gene (reference sequence).

This clonotype came up a few times. J is TRBJ2-7 and V is TRBV7-2; D is tentatively TRBD1 or TRBD2 (5 bases each). The CDR3 is 13 amino acids. V was clipped by 4 bases and J by 3 bases, with 10 bases between them. Germline V gene sequence: CDR1 SGHTA, CDR2 FQGNSA. The CDR3 sequence is CASSSGPDYEQYF. For the CDR3, the DNA is TGTGCCAGCAGCTCGGGACCTGACTACGAGCAGTACTTC.

In this sample, this clonotype turned up a few times. The chain couples TRBV14 to TRBJ2-1; the D is unclear. CDR3 length equals 13 residues. Trimming took off 4 bases at V and 15 bases at J, with 19 bases between the two ends. Germline CDR1 reads SGHDN; CDR2 reads FVKESK. CDR3 amino acids: CASSRVGGRWGFF. The CDR3 DNA is TGTGCCAGCAGCCGAGTGGGCGGCCGATGGGGGTTCTTC. Together with reference TRBV14 and TRBJ2-1, the CDR3 gives the full variable domain: EAGVTQFPSHSVIEKGQTVTLRCDPISGHDNLYWYRRVMGKEIKFLLHFVKESKQDESGMPNNRFLAERTGGTYSTLKVQPAELEDSGVYFCASSRVGGRWGFFGPGTRLTVL.

The V and J genes are TRBV24-1 and TRBJ1-2, with a possible D match to TRBD1 (6 bases). The CDR3 runs to 14 residues. Between the trimmed V and J ends, which lost 4 bases and 4 bases, there was a span of 12 bases. Germline values: CDR1 KGHDR, CDR2 SFDVKD. The CDR3 sequence is CATSDPTGFYGYTF. Written as DNA, the CDR3 is TGTGCCACCAGTGACCCTACAGGGTTCTATGGCTACACCTTC.

This clonotype occurred a few times. The genes are TRBV10-2 and TRBJ1-1; 8 bases are a match to TRBD1. V gave up 3 bases and J gave up 6 bases; unmatched junction bases: 9. Germline loops: CDR1 WSHSY, CDR2 SAAADI. The CDR3 covers 15 residues. CDR3 sequence (DNA): TGCGCCAGCAGTGAACCAGACGACAGGGGCTCTGAAGCTTTCTTT. Protein product: CASSEPDDRGSEAFF.

A few counts support this clonotype. The rearrangement joins TRBV6-2 or TRBV6-3 to TRBJ2-3; 8 bases map to TRBD1. The CDR3 sequence is 15 residues long. Germline CDR1 is MNHEY and CDR2 is SVGEGT. Losses at the gene ends were 2 bases for V and 3 bases for J; bases not matched to a gene: 4. DNA of the CDR3: TGTGCCAGCAGTTACGTTACAGGGGGTACAGATACGCAGTATTTT. Translating it yields CASSYVTGGTDTQYF.

The chain carries TRBV12-5 and TRBJ1-2; possibly TRBD1 for D (5 bases). Germline V lookup: CDR1 LGHNT, CDR2 FRNRAP. The CDR3 length is 13 residues. Trimming took 7 bases from V and 3 from J, leaving 12 bases between them. CDR3 in amino acids: CASAPGLDYGYTF. CDR3 nucleotide sequence: TGTGCTAGTGCCCCGGGACTGGACTATGGCTACACCTTC.

This clonotype was observed a handful of times. Since a much larger clone is just one base distant, this may be a read error. The gene calls are TRBV7-2 and TRBJ1-5; 7 bases line up with TRBD1. Per germline, CDR1 SGHTA and CDR2 FQGNSA. The CDR3 totals 18 residues. The ends lost 1 base at V and 0 bases at J; junction bases unmatched: 9. In nucleotides, the CDR3 is TGTGCCAGCAGCTTAGGGGGCGGACAGGCCTGTAGCAATCAGCCCCAGCATTTT. This gives the protein CASSLGGGQACSNQPQHF.